This TCR beta chain was observed in a study of T-cell reconstitution after alpha-beta-depleted transplantation in children. Unique molecular identifiers tagged the TCRbeta library. A single record per CDR3 protein comes from TCRdb applying MiXCR to the PCR reads. The sample has around 270,000 distinct CDR3 sequences; roughly 9.1% are singletons. Of note for this clonotype: Its antigen remains unknown.

General observations from the study: Reportedly, only several hundred clones from non-depleted graft cells drove alpha-beta T-cell counts at about two months. A year had passed since transplant, and T-cell counts and diversity by then came mostly from newly produced T cells. There were some patients whose high TCRbeta diversity at day 60 came from surviving recipient T cells and thymic progenitors.

The TCR sequence derives from a boy less than two years old with acute myeloid leukemia, due to receive a stem cell transplant. The sequenced sample was PBMCs, obtained before TCRalphabeta/CD19-depleted stem cell transplant.

For the CDR3, the DNA is TGTGCCACCGATTACGGACTAGCGGGACCCTACGAGCAGTACTTC. Residues: CATDYGLAGPYEQYF. The J gene is TRBJ2-7, the V gene TRBV10-3, with 12 bases identical to TRBD2. The CDR3 loop spans 15 amino acids. Germline V CDR1 and CDR2: ENHRY, SYGVKD. Trimming at V came to 10 bases and at J to 2 bases, leaving 9 bases not matched to a gene.